These T cell receptor beta chains were read from a single sample in a study of OX40 agonist ivuxolimab in advanced cancers. The repertoire was sequenced with immunoSEQ multiplex PCR; TCRdb's copy has only in-frame clones and lacks some. The data show over 20,000 clones, roughly three quarters seen once. Sequences were derived from CD4+ or CD8+ T cells sorted from blood, sampled in a trial of the OX40 agonist ivuxolimab. Every receptor here comes from an adult with an advanced solid tumor such as melanoma, head and neck, liver or kidney cancer. Both conserved end residues are part of each CDR3. A D gene is named only where the DNA matches it firmly. For some rows the clone size is stated as once, few or many, or as a class when expanded; others skip it.

>TRBJ2-1|TRBD2|NA|TRBV5-6
CASSLEVGTSGYNEQFF
TGTGCCAGCAGCTTGGAAGTAGGTACTAGCGGGTACAATGAGCAGTTCTTC
>TRBJ1-2|TRBD1|NA|TRBV6-5
CASSYSAGGASYGYTF
TGTGCCAGCAGTTACTCGGCAGGGGGCGCCTCCTATGGCTACACCTTC
>TRBJ1-1|NA|NA|TRBV18
CASSPGVGTEAFF
TGTGCCAGCTCACCAGGGGTGGGCACTGAAGCTTTCTTT
>TRBJ2-7|TRBD2|NA|TRBV6-5
CASSPGLYYYEQYF
TGTGCCAGCAGCCCGGGACTATACTACTACGAGCAGTACTTC
>TRBJ2-7|NA|NA|TRBV29-1
CSVGYSANEQYF
TGCAGCGTTGGGTACTCCGCCAACGAGCAGTACTTC
>TRBJ2-3|NA|NA|TRBV14
CASSQLRADTQYF
TGTGCCAGCAGCCAACTCAGGGCAGATACGCAGTATTTT
>TRBJ2-7|NA|NA|TRBV18
CASSPRTDYYEQYF
TGTGCCAGCTCACCAAGGACAGACTACTACGAGCAGTACTTC
>TRBJ2-7|TRBD1|NA|TRBV5-4
CASSLPGQGSYEQYF
TGTGCCAGCAGTCTACCGGGACAGGGGTCCTACGAGCAGTACTTC
>TRBJ1-4|TRBD1|once|TRBV5-6
CASSSDRGSGPFEKLFF
TGTGCCAGCAGCTCCGACAGGGGCTCGGGGCCTTTTGAAAAACTGTTTTTT
>TRBJ1-4|TRBD1|NA|TRBV6-5
CASSYQQGAGEKLFF
TGTGCCAGCAGTTATCAACAGGGGGCGGGAGAAAAACTGTTTTTT
>TRBJ1-2|NA|NA|TRBV6-1
CASSSWGGNPGYTF
TGTGCCAGCAGCTCATGGGGGGGGAACCCTGGCTACACCTTC
>TRBJ2-3|NA|NA|TRBV14
CASSQDMASDTQYF
TGTGCCAGCAGCCAAGATATGGCTTCAGATACGCAGTATTTT
>TRBJ2-7|TRBD1|NA|TRBV28
CASSFPGQGEQYF
TGTGCCAGCAGTTTCCCCGGACAGGGCGAGCAGTACTTC
>TRBJ1-4|NA|NA|TRBV19
CASRDRGGLATNEKLFF
TGTGCCAGTAGGGACAGAGGGGGACTTGCAACTAATGAAAAACTGTTTTTT
>TRBJ1-4|TRBD1|NA|TRBV5-1
CASSFGTVEEKLFF
TGCGCCAGCAGCTTCGGGACAGTAGAAGAAAAACTGTTTTTT
>TRBJ2-1|NA|NA|TRBV19
CASSMWRGGDNEQFF
TGTGCCAGTAGTATGTGGAGGGGGGGCGACAATGAGCAGTTCTTC
>TRBJ2-2|NA|few|TRBV25-1
CASSPQGGGTGELFF
TGTGCCAGCAGCCCACAGGGGGGGGGCACCGGGGAGCTGTTTTTT
>TRBJ2-3|NA|NA|TRBV9
CASSERAFSTDTQYF
TGTGCCAGCAGCGAGCGGGCTTTTAGCACAGATACGCAGTATTTT
>TRBJ2-1|TRBD2|NA|TRBV11-1
CASSLVAGGSYNEQFF
TGTGCCAGCAGCTTAGTGGCGGGAGGGTCCTACAATGAGCAGTTCTTC
>TRBJ1-5|NA|NA|TRBV7-2
CASSLANGYNQPQHF
TGTGCCAGCAGCTTAGCGAACGGATACAATCAGCCCCAGCATTTT
>TRBJ1-2|TRBD1|NA|TRBV5-6
CASSKGQGVSYGYTF
TGTGCCAGCAGCAAAGGACAGGGGGTGAGCTATGGCTACACCTTC
>TRBJ1-1|TRBD1|NA|TRBV4-1
CASSQKTGVDTEAFF
TGCGCCAGCAGCCAGAAGACAGGGGTGGACACTGAAGCTTTCTTT
>TRBJ1-4|TRBD1|NA|TRBV6-6
CASRRQGGNEKLFF
TGTGCCAGCAGGCGACAGGGTGGAAATGAAAAACTGTTTTTT
>TRBJ2-1|NA|NA|TRBV6-5
CASSYSPRGYNEQFF
TGTGCCAGCAGTTACTCCCCTCGGGGGTACAATGAGCAGTTCTTC
>TRBJ2-4|TRBD1|NA|TRBV28
CASRMDRGRNIQYF
TGTGCCAGCAGGATGGACAGGGGGAGAAACATTCAGTACTTC
>TRBJ1-1|TRBD1|NA|TRBV7-2
CASSRDRGEAFF
TGTGCCAGCAGCCGCGACAGGGGTGAAGCTTTCTTT
>TRBJ2-7|TRBD1|NA|TRBV6-5
CASSTGGSYEQYF
TGTGCCAGCAGTACAGGGGGATCCTACGAGCAGTACTTC
>TRBJ2-2|TRBD1|NA|TRBV5-1
CASSLRLRTGGTGELFF
TGCGCCAGCAGCTTGCGCCTTAGGACAGGGGGAACCGGGGAGCTGTTTTTT
>TRBJ1-5|NA|NA|TRBV29-1
CSVAQGDQPQHF
TGCAGCGTCGCACAGGGTGATCAGCCCCAGCATTTT
>TRBJ1-2|TRBD1|NA|TRBV4-2
CASSLRAGGKNGYTF
TGTGCCAGCAGCCTAAGGGCAGGGGGAAAGAACGGCTACACCTTC
>TRBJ2-4|TRBD1|NA|TRBV6-7
CASSLGTGGAKNIQYF
TGTGCCAGCAGTCTAGGGACAGGGGGGGCCAAAAACATTCAGTACTTC
>TRBJ1-2|TRBD1|NA|TRBV30
CAWSVLGTGFNGYTF
TGTGCCTGGAGTGTACTCGGGACAGGGTTCAATGGCTACACCTTC
>TRBJ1-3|NA|NA|TRBV28
CAIRPGTGNTIYF
TGTGCCATTCGACCCGGGACAGGAAACACCATATATTTT
>TRBJ2-5|NA|NA|TRBV30
CAWGRQETQYF
TGTGCCTGGGGACGGCAAGAGACCCAGTACTTC
>TRBJ2-7|NA|NA|TRBV7-3
CASCYRDGAYEQYF
TGTGCCAGCTGCTACCGGGACGGAGCCTACGAGCAGTACTTC
>TRBJ2-1|TRBD2|NA|TRBV7-2
CASSLVSSGRKFYNEQFF
TGTGCCAGCAGCTTAGTGTCTAGCGGGAGAAAATTCTACAATGAGCAGTTCTTC
>TRBJ1-2|NA|NA|TRBV29-1
CSVRQDGYTF
TGCAGCGTCCGACAGGATGGCTACACCTTC
>TRBJ2-7|NA|NA|TRBV4-1
CASSQGPSSYEQYF
TGCGCCAGCAGCCAAGGCCCCAGCAGCTACGAGCAGTACTTC
>TRBJ1-4|NA|NA|TRBV18
CASSPFSGSTNEKLFF
TGTGCCAGCTCACCTTTTTCGGGAAGCACTAATGAAAAACTGTTTTTT
>TRBJ2-7|TRBD2|few|TRBV28
CASSLILAGGPGDEQYF
TGTGCCAGCAGTTTGATACTAGCGGGAGGCCCGGGGGACGAGCAGTACTTC
>TRBJ2-7|TRBD2|NA|TRBV11-1
CASSSGTSGRVYEQYF
TGTGCCAGCAGCTCAGGGACTAGCGGGAGAGTCTACGAGCAGTACTTC
>TRBJ1-5|NA|once|TRBV15
CATSSRPGSQGNQPQHF
TGTGCCACCAGCAGCCGCCCCGGGAGTCAGGGCAATCAGCCCCAGCATTTT
>TRBJ1-5|NA|NA|TRBV30
CAWAAGPNQPQHF
TGTGCCTGGGCCGCAGGGCCCAATCAGCCCCAGCATTTT
>TRBJ1-2|NA|NA|TRBV28
CASGLQTNGYTF
TGTGCCAGCGGACTTCAAACAAATGGCTACACCTTC
>TRBJ2-4|NA|NA|TRBV4-2
CASSQDRRAPENIQYF
TGTGCCAGCAGCCAAGATAGGAGGGCTCCCGAAAACATTCAGTACTTC
>TRBJ2-2|TRBD2|NA|TRBV7-2
CASSQWGGGANTGELFF
TGTGCCAGCAGCCAGTGGGGCGGGGGAGCGAACACCGGGGAGCTGTTTTTT
>TRBJ2-7|TRBD2|once|TRBV7-2
CASSLSRGLAGGSSYEQYF
TGTGCCAGCAGCTTAAGTCGGGGACTAGCGGGGGGATCGTCCTACGAGCAGTACTTC
>TRBJ1-4|NA|NA|TRBV16
CASSQSTQRPEKLFF
TGTGCCAGCAGCCAATCGACGCAGCGGCCTGAAAAACTGTTTTTT
>TRBJ2-7|NA|NA|TRBV7-3
CASSISAGRGYEQYF
TGTGCCAGCAGCATAAGCGCAGGGCGAGGCTACGAGCAGTACTTC
>TRBJ2-7|NA|NA|TRBV6-5
CASSYRRGKYF
TGTGCCAGCAGTTACAGAAGGGGTAAGTACTTC
>TRBJ2-7|NA|few|TRBV4-3
CASSQEPSSGAESYEQYF
TGCGCCAGCAGCCAAGAACCCTCAAGTGGCGCCGAGTCCTACGAGCAGTACTTC
>TRBJ1-4|TRBD1|NA|TRBV6-5
CASSARGQGNEKLFF
TGTGCCAGCAGCGCCAGGGGACAGGGTAATGAAAAACTGTTTTTT
>TRBJ1-2|NA|NA|TRBV4-3
CASSRATVNYGYTF
TGCGCCAGCAGCCGAGCGACGGTTAACTATGGCTACACCTTC
>TRBJ1-1|TRBD1|NA|TRBV6-1
CASYTGDRNTEAFF
TGTGCCAGCTACACAGGGGACCGGAACACTGAAGCTTTCTTT
>TRBJ1-4|NA|NA|TRBV30
CAWSVAVIGEKLFF
TGTGCCTGGAGTGTGGCCGTAATAGGCGAAAAACTGTTTTTT